Listed below are T cell receptor beta chains from one sample, sequenced in a study of human T cells and chemical hapten exposure. From the RACE reads, TCRdb called clonotypes with MiXCR, one entry per CDR3 protein. The table records roughly 72,000 distinct CDR3 sequences, 10% of them present only once. Sequencing used whole blood, obtained in connection with sensitization to the hapten diphenylcyclopropenone (DPC). The receptors were sampled from a woman aged 50 to 65 with alopecia areata. Some clones in this sample may be carry-over from other donors' samples. Both conserved end residues are part of each CDR3. The D gene is left open where the match is weak. The size field is filled for only some rows; it gives once, few, many or a size class.

V gene	D gene	clone size	J gene	CDR3 DNA	CDR3 protein
TRBV6-5	-	-	TRBJ1-1	TGTGCCAGCAGCAAAGGTGGCAGGGTTGGTTGGAACACTGAAGCTTTCTTT	CASSKGGRVGWNTEAFF
TRBV20-1	TRBD2	once	TRBJ2-5	TGCAGTGCCCGCGCTTTTCTAGCGGGAGAACAAGAGACCCAGTACTTC	CSARAFLAGEQETQYF
TRBV30	-	few	TRBJ1-5	TGTGCCTGGAGTGTAGCCAGGGAGGGCAATCAGCCCCAGCATTTT	CAWSVAREGNQPQHF
TRBV9	-	few	TRBJ2-2	TGTGCCAGCAGCGCCGGGGGTCCGGCGGTTAACACCGGGGAGCTGTTTTTT	CASSAGGPAVNTGELFF
TRBV30	-	-	TRBJ1-2	TGTGTCTGGAGTGTACGGCGGGAGGGTCATGGCTACACCTTC	CVWSVRREGHGYTF
TRBV7-2	-	-	TRBJ1-6	TGTGCCAGCAGCTCCGACCTAGGGCCTCGAAGTTCACCCCTCCACTTT	CASSSDLGPRSSPLHF
TRBV5-1	-	-	TRBJ1-6	TGCGCCAGCAGCTTGGAGACAGATAATTCACCCCTCCACTTT	CASSLETDNSPLHF
TRBV12-3/TRBV12-4	TRBD2	-	TRBJ2-7	TGTGCCAGCAGCCGGGGCAGCGGGAGGTGGGAGCAGTACTTC	CASSRGSGRWEQYF
TRBV10-3	-	many	TRBJ1-6	TGTGCCATCAGTGACAGGGGAAATTCACCCCTCCACTTT	CAISDRGNSPLHF
TRBV12-3/TRBV12-4	-	few	TRBJ2-7	TGTGCCAGCACGAGGGGGTACTCCTACGAGCAGTACTTC	CASTRGYSYEQYF
TRBV28	TRBD1	-	TRBJ2-3	TGTGCCAGCAAACAGGGGGTCCCAGATACGCAGTATTTT	CASKQGVPDTQYF
TRBV6-5	TRBD1	many	TRBJ2-1	TGTGCCAGCAGTCGCCGGACAGGGGTCTCCTACAATGAGCAGTTCTTC	CASSRRTGVSYNEQFF
TRBV5-1	-	once	TRBJ2-7	TGCGCCAGCAGCTTGAATTCCGGGACCTACGAGCAGTACTTC	CASSLNSGTYEQYF
TRBV28	TRBD1	-	TRBJ2-7	TGTGCCAGCAGCACAAACACCCTCGGGACAGGGCACGAGCAGTACTTC	CASSTNTLGTGHEQYF
TRBV6-2/TRBV6-3	-	few	TRBJ2-5	TGTGCCAGCAGTTACTCTAGGAGAACCGAGACCCAGTACTTC	CASSYSRRTETQYF
TRBV11-2	TRBD2	many	TRBJ2-5	TGTGCCAGCAGGGGGAGCGGGGGCGCGTTAGAAGAGACCCAGTACTTC	CASRGSGGALEETQYF
TRBV29-1	TRBD1	-	TRBJ2-7	TGCAGCGCCGGGGGACAGGGAAAATACGAGCAGTACTTC	CSAGGQGKYEQYF
TRBV11-2	TRBD2	-	TRBJ2-3	TGTGCCAGCAGCCCCGGGACTAGCGGGAGAGGGTCGCAGTATTTT	CASSPGTSGRGSQYF
TRBV6-5	TRBD2	few	TRBJ2-1	TGTGCCAGCAGGGCCTTACTAGCGGGAGGAGACAATGAGCAGTTCTTC	CASRALLAGGDNEQFF
TRBV20-1	-	many	TRBJ2-1	TGCAGTGCCCCCTCACCCCGAATGACCTACAATGAGCAGTTCTTC	CSAPSPRMTYNEQFF
TRBV9	-	few	TRBJ2-3	TGTGCCAGCAGCGTCGGCGGGACCACAGATACGCAGTATTTT	CASSVGGTTDTQYF
TRBV5-1	-	-	TRBJ2-6	TGCGCCAGCAGCCCTTACGACTCTGGGGCCAACGTCCTGACTTTC	CASSPYDSGANVLTF
TRBV6-5	-	few	TRBJ1-1	TGTGCCAGCAGTTACCTAACAGGGAACACTGAAGCTTTCTTT	CASSYLTGNTEAFF
TRBV5-1	-	many	TRBJ1-6	TGCGCCAGCAGCTTGGAGAGGAGCCTCTCCTATAATTCACCCCTCCACTTT	CASSLERSLSYNSPLHF
TRBV6-6	-	-	TRBJ2-5	TGTGCCAGCAGGGGAACGGGACAAGGGGAGACCCAGTACTTC	CASRGTGQGETQYF
TRBV11-2	TRBD2	-	TRBJ2-3	TGTGCCAGCAGCAAGAGGAGGAAGGCGGGAGGGCCTGATGGCACAGATACGCAGTATTTT	CASSKRRKAGGPDGTDTQYF
TRBV7-2	-	-	TRBJ1-1	TGTGCCAGCAGCCGCACGAGCGGAGAAGCTTTCTTT	CASSRTSGEAFF
TRBV7-2	TRBD2	-	TRBJ2-1	TGTGCCAGCAGCCACGGACTAGCGGGAGTGGTCGCCACCACCTACAATGAGCAGTTCTTC	CASSHGLAGVVATTYNEQFF
TRBV28	TRBD1	many	TRBJ1-4	TGTGCCAGCAGGACAGGGGGCGCGGGTGAAAAACTGTTTTTT	CASRTGGAGEKLFF
TRBV12-3/TRBV12-4	-	few	TRBJ1-2	TGTGCCAGCAGCTCCCTCTATGGCTACACCTTC	CASSSLYGYTF
TRBV3-1	-	-	TRBJ2-5	TGTGCCAGCAGCCTCCGGCCGCGTAGAGAGACCCAGTACTTC	CASSLRPRRETQYF
TRBV7-6	-	-	TRBJ2-2	TGTGCCAGCAGCCTGGGTAGGGGTGCCGGGGAGCTGTTTTTT	CASSLGRGAGELFF
TRBV29-1	-	-	TRBJ2-5	TGCAGCGCTCACCCTGGTCCAGAGACCCAGTACTTC	CSAHPGPETQYF
TRBV20-1	-	few	TRBJ1-1	TGCAGTGCTAGCCCTTCGGGGCCGAACACTGAAGCTTTCTTT	CSASPSGPNTEAFF
TRBV7-3	TRBD1	-	TRBJ2-5	TGTGCCAGCAGCCGGGACAGGGGGTCGGAGACCCAGTACTTC	CASSRDRGSETQYF
TRBV5-1	-	-	TRBJ2-5	TGCGCCAGCAGCTTGGTTGGAGGAGAGACCCAGTACTTC	CASSLVGGETQYF
TRBV20-1	TRBD1	few	TRBJ2-2	TGCAGTGCTAGGGACAGGGGTTTCACCGGGGAGCTGTTTTTT	CSARDRGFTGELFF
TRBV6-2/TRBV6-3	TRBD1	-	TRBJ1-5	TGTGCCAGCGTCCCCAGGGGGCTACCAAATCAGCCCCAGCATTTT	CASVPRGLPNQPQHF
TRBV4-3	-	few	TRBJ2-1	TGCGCCAGCAGCCAAGATGGAGCCCTAAATTACAATGAGCAGTTCTTC	CASSQDGALNYNEQFF
TRBV7-2	-	few	TRBJ2-7	TGTGCCAGCAGCCCGGGGGTAGCGCCCTACGAGCAGTACTTC	CASSPGVAPYEQYF
TRBV7-3	TRBD2	many	TRBJ2-5	TGTGCCAGCAGCTCTAGCGGGAGAAGAGAGACCCAGTACTTC	CASSSSGRRETQYF
TRBV12-3/TRBV12-4	-	-	TRBJ2-4	TGTGCCAGCAGCTACCTGGCAGGGGAGGGAAACATTCAGTACTTC	CASSYLAGEGNIQYF
TRBV5-1	TRBD1	few	TRBJ2-1	TGCGCCAGCAGCCGGACAGGGGGCAATGAGCAGTTCTTC	CASSRTGGNEQFF
TRBV3-1	TRBD1	few	TRBJ2-5	TGTGCCAGCAGACGGACAGGTTACCAAGAGACCCAGTACTTC	CASRRTGYQETQYF
TRBV18	TRBD2	many	TRBJ2-3	TGTGCCAGCTCACCATCTCAGGGACTAGCCTCACCAGATACGCAGTATTTT	CASSPSQGLASPDTQYF
TRBV7-9	-	many	TRBJ2-3	TGTGCCAGCAGCCGTAGTAGCACAGATACGCAGTATTTT	CASSRSSTDTQYF
TRBV7-6	-	-	TRBJ2-2	TGTGCCAGCAGCTCGCGAAACCTGAACACCGGGGAGCTGTTTTTT	CASSSRNLNTGELFF
TRBV7-9	TRBD1	many	TRBJ1-1	TGTGCCAGCAGCCCTCACCAGGGGGGGGTTAAGGGCACTGAAGCTTTCTTT	CASSPHQGGVKGTEAFF
TRBV4-1	-	-	TRBJ1-5	TGCGCCAGCAGCCCCGGATCCCGGGGTGATCAGCCCCAGCATTTT	CASSPGSRGDQPQHF
TRBV12-3/TRBV12-4	TRBD2	many	TRBJ2-3	TGTGCCAGCACCCCGCGGGAGGTCACAGATACGCAGTATTTT	CASTPREVTDTQYF
TRBV7-9	-	many	TRBJ2-3	TGTGCCAGCAGCTTAGCCGGGATTAAAGATACGCAGTATTTT	CASSLAGIKDTQYF
TRBV30	-	-	TRBJ1-5	TGTGCCTGGAGCGCCACAGGGAGGGGCAATCAGCCCCAGCATTTT	CAWSATGRGNQPQHF
TRBV29-1	TRBD1	few	TRBJ1-2	TGCAGCGTTGAAGAACAGGGGAATGGTGGCTACACCTTC	CSVEEQGNGGYTF
TRBV6-5	-	many	TRBJ2-3	TGTGCCACCCGAGTCTCTCCCCAGGCTACGCAGTATTTT	CATRVSPQATQYF
TRBV28	-	many	TRBJ2-3	TGTGCCAGCAGTTTATTACCGGATACAGATACGCAGTATTTT	CASSLLPDTDTQYF